The T cell receptor beta chain described here comes from a study of CD8 T cells in Susac syndrome (dated by TCRdb to the late 2010s). The study in broad terms: Whether CD8+ T cell activation and differentiation in Susac syndrome was antigen driven was tested using repertoire sequencing.

RNA was extracted with the RNeasy kit and roughly 0.5 to 1 ug was reverse transcribed using random hexamers. The immunoSEQ multiplex PCR assay, which covers 54 Vbeta and 13 Jbeta segments, was used to amplify TCR beta CDR3 regions. To correct PCR amplification bias, a synthetic template baseline was used for both primer optimization and computational correction. On the study's bioinformatics: Reads were assigned to V, D and J genes according to IMGT and analyzed in immunoSEQ Analyzer, with only productive sequences retained. Clonality was computed as one minus Shannon entropy normalized by log2 of the number of productive unique sequences. For each patient and control, public and private clones were evaluated within the 100 most prevalent clones. Clones were defined as Susac-specific when absent from the healthy and MS cohorts, from about 1,100 published viral clones and from other ImmuneACCESS disease sequences. TCRdb applied fastp at Q25 and MiXCR to the public reads, then kept only in-frame beta chains. Rows merge per CDR3 protein into single entries with the most common DNA and genes. It is TCRdb's table, rather than the study itself, that gives the V and J calls and clone size. The sample includes some 190,000 distinct CDR3 sequences, with about 94% observed a single time. The top ten hold 0.1% of the sample.

Results the study describes overall, beyond this receptor: The study acknowledged that relatively few individuals were included in the TCR sequencing and HLA analysis.

Peripheral blood CD8+ and CD4+ T cells from healthy donors, Susac syndrome patients and multiple sclerosis patients were profiled by high-throughput TCR beta sequencing. Healthy donors were included as age- and sex-matched controls. CD8+ TEMRA cells were enriched by FACS, while bulk CD8+ and CD4+ T cells were purified by magnetic negative isolation. Blood was collected in EDTA tubes and processed within 24 hours, with PBMCs isolated through density gradient centrifugation. PBMCs intended for TCR sequencing were cryopreserved in liquid nitrogen and thawed later in a water bath at 37 degrees C. The sorted or isolated CD4+, CD8+ and CD8+ TEMRA cells reached a purity of at least 90%. A remark on this clonotype: The antigen this receptor binds is unknown. Qualities for individual bases were not recorded, and no much larger clone is one base off.

The sequenced sample consisted of CD4+ T cells from PBMCs. The TCR originated in a human donor in good health.

The bases read TGTGCCAGCAGCTCCAGACAGGGAAATACTGAAAAACTGTTTTTT. It translates to CASSSRQGNTEKLFF. The rearranged segments are TRBV11-2 and TRBJ1-4, with TRBD1 identical over 7 junction bases. The cysteine opens and the phenylalanine closes a CDR3 of 15 amino acids. The entry retains the CDR3 DNA only, 45 bases that are in frame from base 1. Clipping removes 4 bases from V and 7 bases from J, with 9 as the unmatched junction base count. The germline V gene sets CDR1 to SGHAT and CDR2 to FQNNGV.